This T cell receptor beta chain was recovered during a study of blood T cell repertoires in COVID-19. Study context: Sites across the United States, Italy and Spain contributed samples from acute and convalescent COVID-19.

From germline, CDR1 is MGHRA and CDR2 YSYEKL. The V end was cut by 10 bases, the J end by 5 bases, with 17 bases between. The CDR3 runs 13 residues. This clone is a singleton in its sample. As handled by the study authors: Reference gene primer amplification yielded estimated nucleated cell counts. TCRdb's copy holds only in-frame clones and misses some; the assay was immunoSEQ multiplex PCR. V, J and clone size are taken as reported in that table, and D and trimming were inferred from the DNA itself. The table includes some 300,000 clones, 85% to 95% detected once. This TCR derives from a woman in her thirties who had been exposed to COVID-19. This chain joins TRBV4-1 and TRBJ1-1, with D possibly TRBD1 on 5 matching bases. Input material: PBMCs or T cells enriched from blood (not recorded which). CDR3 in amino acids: CATEPDRGTEAFF. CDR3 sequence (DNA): TGCGCCACCGAACCTGACCGGGGGACTGAAGCTTTCTTT.